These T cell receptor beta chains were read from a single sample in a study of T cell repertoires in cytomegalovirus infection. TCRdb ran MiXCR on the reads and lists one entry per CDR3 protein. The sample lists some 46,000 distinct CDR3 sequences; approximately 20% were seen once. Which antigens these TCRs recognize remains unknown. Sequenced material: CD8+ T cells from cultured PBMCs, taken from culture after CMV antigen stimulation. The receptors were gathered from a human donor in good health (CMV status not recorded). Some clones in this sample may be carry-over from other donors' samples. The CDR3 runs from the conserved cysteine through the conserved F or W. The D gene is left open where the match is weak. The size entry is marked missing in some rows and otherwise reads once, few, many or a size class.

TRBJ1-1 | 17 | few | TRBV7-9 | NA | CASSLGFRVGENTEAFF | TGTGCCAGCAGCTTAGGGTTTCGGGTTGGTGAGAACACTGAAGCTTTCTTT
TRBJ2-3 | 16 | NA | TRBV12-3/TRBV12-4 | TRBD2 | CASSLGRGGRTDTQYF | TGTGCCAGCAGTCTCGGTCGGGGGGGCCGGACAGATACGCAGTATTTT
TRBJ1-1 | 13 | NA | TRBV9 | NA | CASSARTNTEAFF | TGTGCCAGCAGCGCTCGGACGAACACTGAAGCTTTCTTT
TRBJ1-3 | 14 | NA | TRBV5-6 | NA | CASSLGNSGNTIYF | TGTGCCAGCAGCTTGGGCAACTCTGGAAACACCATATATTTT
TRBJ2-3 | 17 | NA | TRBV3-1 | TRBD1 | CASSQDPGTGGEDTQYF | TGTGCCAGCAGCCAAGATCCCGGGACAGGGGGCGAAGATACGCAGTATTTT
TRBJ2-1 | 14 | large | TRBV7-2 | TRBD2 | CASSLAAGANEQFF | TGTGCCAGCAGCTTAGCAGCGGGGGCCAATGAGCAGTTCTTC
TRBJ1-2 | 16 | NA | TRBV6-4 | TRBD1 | CASSDEAGGSIYGYTF | TGTGCCAGCAGTGACGAAGCAGGGGGCTCCATATATGGCTACACCTTC
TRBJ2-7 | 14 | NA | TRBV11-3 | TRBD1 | CASSPRDRPDEQYF | TGTGCCAGCAGCCCAAGGGACAGGCCTGACGAGCAGTACTTC
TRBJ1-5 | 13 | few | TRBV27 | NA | CASSLGLRQPQHF | TGTGCCAGCAGTTTAGGGCTTCGTCAGCCCCAGCATTTT
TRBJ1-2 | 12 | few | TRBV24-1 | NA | CATATPNYGYTF | TGTGCCACAGCGACACCTAACTATGGCTACACCTTC
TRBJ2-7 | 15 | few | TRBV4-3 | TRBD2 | CASSQGNSGTYEQYF | TGCGCCAGCAGCCAAGGCAATAGCGGGACCTACGAGCAGTACTTC
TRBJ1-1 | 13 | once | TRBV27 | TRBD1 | CASILDRGTEAFF | TGTGCCAGCATTTTAGACAGGGGCACTGAAGCTTTCTTT
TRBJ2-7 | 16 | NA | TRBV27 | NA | CASSLSTAFDSYEQYF | TGTGCCAGCAGTTTATCTACCGCTTTCGACTCCTACGAGCAGTACTTC